The clone carrying this T cell receptor beta chain turned up a few times. Its matching antigen is unknown. This record comes from a study of human T cells and chemical hapten exposure. Background on the study: Sensitization involved placing 2% DPC onto a roughly 2 cm by roughly 2 cm region of upper inner arm skin. Diagnoses of alopecia areata, totalis or universalis occurred in mostly female patients. Findings and limits, study-wide: TCRs whose frequency exceeded 1 in 1000 remained the same following DPC sensitization.

TCRdb recomputed calls from the RACE reads with MiXCR, one row per CDR3 protein. Among about 96,000 distinct CDR3 sequences listed, roughly a tenth were seen once. The time point denotes: patch test 2, 6 weeks after DPC sensitization. Treatment specified: therapeutic diphenylcyclopropenone sensitization with weekly scalp DPC. Unfractionated whole blood was the source from which total RNA was extracted. Trimming at V came to 0 bases and at J to 1 base, leaving 5 bases not matched to a gene. Germline CDR1 is KGHSH and CDR2 is LQKENI. The CDR3 length is 17 residues. The sequences come from whole blood, collected in connection with sensitization to the hapten diphenylcyclopropenone (DPC). The clonotype originates from a woman between 40 and 55 years old with alopecia areata. Some clones in this sample may be carry-over from other donors' samples. The V gene is TRBV18, the J gene TRBJ2-1; TRBD1 matches at 8 bases. CDR3 DNA sequence: TGTGCCAGCTCACCACCGGTGGGGACAGGTTCCTACAATGAGCAGTTCTTC. This encodes CASSPPVGTGSYNEQFF.